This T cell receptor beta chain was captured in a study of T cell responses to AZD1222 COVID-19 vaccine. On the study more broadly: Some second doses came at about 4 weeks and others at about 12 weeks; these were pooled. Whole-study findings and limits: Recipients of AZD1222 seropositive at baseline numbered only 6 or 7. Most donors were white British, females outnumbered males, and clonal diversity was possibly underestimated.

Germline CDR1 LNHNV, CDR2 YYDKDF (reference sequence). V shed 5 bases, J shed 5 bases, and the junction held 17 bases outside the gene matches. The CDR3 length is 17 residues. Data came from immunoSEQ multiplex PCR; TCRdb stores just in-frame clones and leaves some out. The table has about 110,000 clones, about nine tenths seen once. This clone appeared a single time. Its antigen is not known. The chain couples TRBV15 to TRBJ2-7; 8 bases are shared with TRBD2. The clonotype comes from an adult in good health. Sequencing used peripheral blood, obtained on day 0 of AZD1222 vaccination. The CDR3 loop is CATSPLPSGSLGHEQYF. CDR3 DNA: TGTGCCACCAGCCCTCTCCCCAGCGGGAGTTTAGGCCACGAGCAGTACTTC.